These T cell receptor beta chains were read from a single sample in a study of blood T cell repertoires in COVID-19. The protocol was immunoSEQ multiplex PCR, while the TCRdb copy is restricted to in-frame clones and leaves out a portion. Of 190,000 or so clones listed, about 89% are singletons. The sample taken for sequencing was PBMCs or T cells enriched from blood (not recorded which). The receptors stem from a woman aged 18 to 35 who had recovered from COVID-19. The CDR3 runs from the conserved cysteine through the conserved F or W. The D gene is left open where the match is weak.

TRBV5-1	NA	TRBJ1-4	CASSLAGATNEKLFF	TGCGCCAGCAGCTTGGCAGGGGCAACTAATGAAAAACTGTTTTTT
TRBV19	NA	TRBJ1-2	CASSVRLNYGYTF	TGTGCCAGTAGTGTCAGGCTGAACTATGGCTACACCTTC
TRBV27	NA	TRBJ2-7	CASSFPRGEQYF	TGTGCCAGCAGTTTTCCTAGGGGCGAGCAGTACTTC
TRBV10-3	NA	TRBJ1-4	CAISHQGTNEKLFF	TGTGCCATCAGTCATCAGGGCACTAATGAAAAACTGTTTTTT
TRBV29-1	NA	TRBJ2-3	CSVAGVPTDTQYF	TGCAGCGTTGCCGGGGTCCCCACAGATACGCAGTATTTT
TRBV27	NA	TRBJ1-2	CASSSRSSLIYGYTF	TGTGCCAGCAGTTCGCGTAGTAGCTTAATCTATGGCTACACCTTC
TRBV6-5	NA	TRBJ1-1	CASSPDRSKAFF	TGTGCCAGCAGTCCCGACAGGTCAAAAGCTTTCTTT
TRBV5-6	NA	TRBJ2-6	CASSHPRVSGANVLTF	TGTGCCAGCAGTCACCCTAGAGTCTCTGGGGCCAACGTCCTGACTTTC
TRBV5-1	TRBD2	TRBJ2-7	CASSWGTSGTYEQYF	TGCGCCAGCAGCTGGGGGACTAGCGGGACCTACGAGCAGTACTTC
TRBV10-3	NA	TRBJ2-2	CAISESFQNTGELFF	TGTGCCATCAGTGAGTCGTTTCAAAACACCGGGGAGCTGTTTTTT